These 19 T cell receptor beta chains originate from one sample sequenced in a study of breast tumors, draining lymph nodes, adjacent tissues. The lymph nodes were axillary draining lymph nodes from breast cancer patients. TCRdb processed the multiplex PCR reads anew with MiXCR; each CDR3 protein has one entry. The repertoire holds around 170,000 distinct CDR3 sequences, roughly a third seen once, with around 4.1% in the top ten. Sequencing used axillary lymph node tissue. These receptors all stem from a female donor with breast cancer. Some clones in this sample may be carry-over from other donors' samples.

This clonotype was counted at least ten times. The rearrangement uses TRBV18 and TRBJ1-4; D possibly corresponds to TRBD1 (5 bases). CDR1 and CDR2 from the germline V gene are KGHSH and LQKENI. V was pared by 3 bases and J by 5 bases, with 13 bases between. The CDR3 totals 15 residues. The CDR3 reads CASSPQRGGNEKLFF. CDR3 bases: TGTGCCAGCTCACCTCAGAGGGGTGGAAATGAAAAACTGTTTTTT.

This clonotype was picked up many times. This chain links TRBV6-5 with TRBJ2-1; 9 bases agree with TRBD2. CDR3 length: 16 residues. Per germline, CDR1 MNHEY and CDR2 SVGAGI. Trimming took 2 bases from V and 10 from J; bases not matched to a gene: 12. The chain's CDR3 is CASSYGLGGRAWEQFF. The CDR3 bases are TGTGCCAGCAGTTACGGGCTAGGCGGGAGGGCATGGGAGCAGTTCTTC.

This clonotype appeared many times. The rearrangement joins TRBV30 to TRBJ2-1; TRBD1 aligns across 10 bases. The germline gives CDR1 GTSNPN, CDR2 SVGIG (reference sequence). J was trimmed by 9 bases and V by 5 bases; bases with no gene match: 7. The length of the CDR3 is 13 residues. The CDR3 loop is CAWDRGQRGEQFF. The DNA of the CDR3 is TGTGCCTGGGACAGGGGGCAAAGAGGTGAGCAGTTCTTC.

A note on this clonotype: At one boundary the junction diverges from the germline segment, which might be a read error. This chain links TRBV25-1 with TRBJ1-2; D unclear. Germline CDR1 MGHDK, CDR2 SYGVNS. CDR3 length: 13 amino acids. CDR3 residues: CASSGQRNYGYAF. CDR3 nucleotide sequence: TGTGCAAGCAGTGGTCAGCGTAACTATGGCTACGCCTTC.

Note on this clonotype: This could be a read error, since a much larger clone is one nucleotide away. The V and J genes are TRBV19 and TRBJ2-1; 11 nucleotides line up with TRBD2. The V gene's germline CDR1 is LNHDA and CDR2 SQIVND (reference sequence). The CDR3 has 17 residues. The CDR3 DNA is TGTGCCAATAGTATCGCTAGCGGGGGGATAGAATACAATGAGCAGTTCTTC. This translates into CANSIASGGIEYNEQFF.

This clonotype was counted at least ten times. The rearrangement joins TRBV29-1 to TRBJ2-5; 14 nucleotides line up with TRBD2. V shed 7 bases and J 4 bases; nucleotides not matched to a gene: 2. The CDR3 loop spans 13 amino acids. Germline CDR1 and CDR2: SQVTM and ANQGSEA. The CDR3 nucleotides are TGCAGCGGGACTAGCGGGAGGTTAGAGACCCAGTACTTC. Translated, it gives CSGTSGRLETQYF.

V usage is TRBV20-1 and J usage is TRBJ1-6; a weak D match, TRBD1 (6 bases). V lost 5 bases, J lost 7 bases, and 12 bases lay in between. Germline CDR1 reads DFQATT; CDR2 reads SNEGSKA (reference sequence). The CDR3 sequence is 13 residues long. CDR3 residues: CSAGHRDNSPLHF. DNA of the CDR3: TGCAGTGCTGGACACAGGGACAATTCACCCCTCCACTTT.

Many counts were recorded for this clonotype. The chain combines TRBV6-4 with TRBJ2-6; D unclear. The CDR3 contains 14 residues. The V and J ends lost 2 bases and 2 bases respectively, with 4 bases between them. Germline CDR1 reads MRHNA; CDR2 reads SNTAGT. The CDR3 is CASSDRAGANVLTF. The CDR3 bases are TGTGCCAGCAGTGACAGGGCTGGGGCCAACGTCCTGACTTTC.

This clonotype was counted ten times or more. The rearrangement uses TRBV10-3 and TRBJ1-5; the match to TRBD1 covers 7 bases. With V trimmed by 2 bases and J by 4 bases, 5 bases remained unmatched. CDR1 and CDR2 (germline): ENHRY, SYGVKD. The CDR3 contains 15 residues. The CDR3 coding sequence is TGTGCCATCAGTGAGGAGGGACAGCCAAATCAGCCCCAGCATTTT. It yields the protein CAISEEGQPNQPQHF.

This clonotype was counted many times. The chain couples TRBV11-2 to TRBJ2-5; 9 bases match TRBD1. This CDR3 is 15 amino acids long. Germline V gene sequence: CDR1 SGHAT, CDR2 FQNNGV. Losses at the gene ends were 4 bases for V and 5 bases for J; bases not matched to a gene: 8. This CDR3 reads CASSYGTGLGETQYF. The CDR3 DNA sequence: TGTGCCAGCAGCTACGGGACAGGGTTGGGGGAGACCCAGTACTTC.

This clonotype was seen ten or more times. The V and J genes are TRBV4-1 and TRBJ1-4, with 12 bases that match TRBD1. This CDR3 is 19 amino acids long. The germline V gene encodes CDR1 MGHRA and CDR2 YSYEKL. Losses at the gene ends were 0 bases for V and 6 bases for J; bases not matched to a gene: 11. As DNA, the CDR3 is TGCGCCAGCAGCCAAGACAGGGACAGGGGGCCCTACTTGGATGAAAAACTGTTTTTT. It yields the protein CASSQDRDRGPYLDEKLFF.

This clonotype showed up many times. The chain is built from TRBV7-8 and TRBJ1-2, with 10 bases fitting TRBD1. V was clipped by 5 bases and J by 8 bases; unmatched bases: 14. Germline-derived CDR1 and CDR2 are SGHVS and FQNEAQ. The CDR3 runs 16 residues. The CDR3 reads CASSVSGTGVLLGYTF. CDR3 coding DNA: TGTGCCAGCAGCGTCTCCGGGACAGGGGTCTTGCTCGGCTACACCTTC.

This clonotype came up many times. V is TRBV2 and J is TRBJ1-6, with 10 bases fitting TRBD1. The CDR3 runs to 16 residues. The V gene's germline CDR1 is SNHLY and CDR2 FYNNEI. V shed 6 bases and J 6 bases; nucleotides not matched to a gene: 8. The chain's CDR3 is CASRRGGQGGNSPLHF. CDR3 DNA: TGTGCCAGCAGACGCGGAGGACAGGGGGGTAATTCACCCCTCCACTTT.

The chain uses TRBV20-1 and TRBJ2-2; 7 nucleotides match TRBD1. V shed 6 bases, J shed 7 bases, and the junction held 11 bases outside the gene matches. Germline V gene sequence: CDR1 DFQATT, CDR2 SNEGSKA (reference sequence). This CDR3 spans 14 amino acids. The CDR3, as DNA: TGCAGTGCCCACTCCGGGCAGGGGGTCGGGGAGCTGTTTTTT. Translation gives CSAHSGQGVGELFF.

With respect to this clonotype: This may stem from a read error, because a much larger clone lies one nucleotide away. The chain uses TRBV20-1 and TRBJ2-1; D may correspond to TRBD1 or TRBD2 (6 bases each). CDR3 length: 13 residues. The germline CDR1 and CDR2 sequences are DFQATT and SNEGSKA (reference sequence). This CDR3 is CSAWVGGSNAQFF. CDR3 in DNA: TGCAGTGCATGGGTGGGGGGCAGCAATGCGCAGTTCTTC.

This rearrangement joins TRBV7-6 to TRBJ1-2; tentative D call: TRBD1 (6 bases). Germline CDR1 and CDR2: SGHVS and FNYEAQ. The CDR3 consists of 14 residues. The ends were cut back, 5 bases at V and 3 bases at J, with 13 bases in the middle. The CDR3 DNA reads TGTGCCAGCAGCCCGGGGGGGGGGCACTATGGCTACACCTTC. Translating it yields CASSPGGGHYGYTF.

With regard to this clonotype: A read error may account for a junction end that differs from germline. CDR3 amino acids: CASSYSQTSSVNERFF. In DNA, the CDR3 is TGTGCCAGCAGTTACTCGCAAACTTCATCGGTTAATGAGCGGTTCTTC. The chain uses TRBV6-5 and TRBJ2-1; the D is unclear. CDR1 is MNHEY, CDR2 SVGAGI, per germline. CDR3 length: 16 amino acids.

Ten or more counts support this clonotype. V gene TRBV7-3 combines with J gene TRBJ2-5; perhaps TRBD2 as D (6 bases). The CDR3 loop spans 14 amino acids. Germline CDR1 is SGHTA and CDR2 is FQGTGA. V dropped 5 bases and J dropped 5 bases, with 15 bases sitting between them. The CDR3 is CASSPGLTAETQYF. The CDR3 DNA reads TGTGCCAGCAGCCCGGGACTTACGGCCGAGACCCAGTACTTC. Based on the CDR3 plus reference TRBV7-3 and TRBJ2-5, the full variable domain is GAGVSQTPSNKVTEKGKYVELRCDPISGHTALYWYRQSLGQGPEFLIYFQGTGAADDSGLPNDRFFAVRPEGSVSTLKIQRTERGDSAVYLCASSPGLTAETQYFGPGTRLLVL.

This clonotype was seen only a few times. This sequence joins TRBV3-1 and TRBJ2-5; the match to TRBD2 covers 12 bases. This CDR3 region has 14 residues. After removal of 4 bases from V and 13 bases from J, the junction contained 10 bases not matched to a gene. Germline V lookup: CDR1 LGHDT, CDR2 YNNKEL (reference sequence). The DNA for the CDR3 is TGTGCCAGCAGCCCCCAGACTAGCGGGGGACCCCTGTACTTC. Amino acids: CASSPQTSGGPLYF.